The rows below give T cell receptor beta chains drawn from one sample of a study of T cell repertoires in cytomegalovirus infection. Their recognized antigens are unknown. TCRdb ran MiXCR on the reads and lists one entry per CDR3 protein. Counted here are fewer than 950,000 distinct CDR3 sequences, roughly 33% occurring once; the ten biggest clones make up around 12%. The starting material was cultured CD8+ T cells from PBMCs, obtained from culture after CMV antigen stimulation. Every receptor here comes from a human donor in good health (CMV status not recorded). Some clones in this sample may be carry-over from other donors' samples. The CDR3 runs from the conserved cysteine through the conserved F or W. The D gene is left open where the match is weak. The listing skips clone size in some rows; elsewhere it reads once, few, many or a size class.

V gene	clone size	J gene	D gene	CDR3 length	CDR3 DNA	CDR3 protein
TRBV4-1	-	TRBJ1-5	TRBD1	16	TGCGCCAGCAGCCAATTTCAGGGGGCCAGTAATCAGCCCCAGCATTTT	CASSQFQGASNQPQHF
TRBV28	-	TRBJ2-5	TRBD2	14	TGTGCCAGCAGACCTTTAAGCGGGGAGGAGACCCAGTACTTC	CASRPLSGEETQYF
TRBV15	once	TRBJ1-2	-	17	TGTGCCACCAGCAGAGATGCCCCCCAGGGAGCAGTTTATGGCTACACCTTC	CATSRDAPQGAVYGYTF
TRBV7-7	-	TRBJ2-7	-	15	TGTGCTAGCAGCTTAGCGGCAGGGTCGGGCTACGAGCAGTACTTC	CASSLAAGSGYEQYF
TRBV19	many	TRBJ1-4	-	16	TGTGCCAGTAGTCCCCGCGAGGTTGGGATTTTTGAAAAACTGTTTTTT	CASSPREVGIFEKLFF
TRBV7-8	many	TRBJ2-1	TRBD2	17	TGTGCCAGCAGCATGGGACTAGCGGGGGGCCTTTACAATGAGCAGTTCTTC	CASSMGLAGGLYNEQFF
TRBV2	-	TRBJ2-7	-	14	TGTGCCAGCATTTGGGACACGGGCCCCTACGAGCAGTACTTC	CASIWDTGPYEQYF
TRBV7-3	once	TRBJ1-1	-	14	TGTGTCAGCAGCTTAGAAGCGGGGAACACTGAAGCTTTCTTT	CVSSLEAGNTEAFF
TRBV28	few	TRBJ1-1	-	14	TGTGCCAGCAGTTTACAAGGGGGAATTACTGAAGCTTTCTTT	CASSLQGGITEAFF
TRBV6-1	-	TRBJ1-5	TRBD1	16	TGTGCCAGCAGTGAAACAGACAGGGGGCACTATCAGCCCCAGCATTTT	CASSETDRGHYQPQHF
TRBV19	few	TRBJ1-2	TRBD1	15	TGTGCCAGTAGTCCGCTCCCCGGACAGGGTCATGGCTACACCTTC	CASSPLPGQGHGYTF
TRBV6-5	few	TRBJ2-3	-	15	-	CASSSSGQNTDTQYF
TRBV4-1	-	TRBJ2-7	-	15	TGCGCCAGCAGCCACACATCGGACAGCTCCTACGAGCAGTACTTC	CASSHTSDSSYEQYF
TRBV12-3/TRBV12-4	few	TRBJ1-6	-	10	TGTGCCAGCGGGAATTCACCCCTCCACTTT	CASGNSPLHF
TRBV7-3	-	TRBJ2-3	-	15	TGTGCCAGCAGCTCGGGTGTTACTCCCACAGATACGCAGTATTTT	CASSSGVTPTDTQYF
TRBV7-4	-	TRBJ1-6	-	15	TGTGCCAGCAGCTGGGATCGGTGGGGTAATTCACCCCTCCACTTT	CASSWDRWGNSPLHF
TRBV29-1	-	TRBJ1-1	-	12	TGCAGCGACGGGACGGAAGGGTTAGGGGCTTTCTTT	CSDGTEGLGAFF
TRBV2	few	TRBJ2-1	-	14	TGTGCCAGCAGGAACCATCCAACCGACAATGAGCAGTTCTTC	CASRNHPTDNEQFF
TRBV7-6	many	TRBJ1-5	-	15	TGTGCCAGCAGCCCTACGGGGGCTCGGGGGCAGCCCCAGCATTTT	CASSPTGARGQPQHF
TRBV7-6	many	TRBJ1-5	-	13	TGTGCCAGCAGCTTTGGGACTGGCCAGCCCCAGCATTTT	CASSFGTGQPQHF
TRBV6-1	-	TRBJ1-1	TRBD1	15	TGTGCCAGCAGTGAAGGGGTCAGGGGGTATACTGAAGCTTTCTTT	CASSEGVRGYTEAFF
TRBV28	few	TRBJ2-3	TRBD2	18	TGTGCCAGCAGTTCTACTAGCGGGGGGACCCCTAGCACAGATACGCAGTATTTT	CASSSTSGGTPSTDTQYF
TRBV12-3/TRBV12-4	many	TRBJ1-3	-	16	TGTGCCAGCAGTTTATCGACAAGGGGGTACGGAAACACCATATATTTT	CASSLSTRGYGNTIYF
TRBV7-9	few	TRBJ2-7	-	14	TGTGCCAGCAGCTTAACGGCAAGAGTTTACGAGCAGTACTTC	CASSLTARVYEQYF
TRBV4-1	few	TRBJ1-1	-	13	TGCGCCAGCAGCCAAGCTTCGAACACTGAAGCTTTCTTT	CASSQASNTEAFF
TRBV12-3/TRBV12-4	few	TRBJ1-4	-	14	TGTGCCAGCAGTCCGAGGAACACCCTTGAAAAACTGTTTTTT	CASSPRNTLEKLFF
TRBV18	many	TRBJ1-2	-	14	TGTGCCAGCTCACCACAGGGGCTTAACTATGGCTACACCTTC	CASSPQGLNYGYTF
TRBV6-5	-	TRBJ1-6	-	13	TGTGCCAGCAGTTCCGGGCTATCCGGGGCCCTCCACTTT	CASSSGLSGALHF
TRBV7-9	-	TRBJ1-1	-	15	TGTGCCAGCAGCTTCCTTCTTGAGGGATCCACTGAAGCTTTCTTT	CASSFLLEGSTEAFF
TRBV5-6	-	TRBJ2-2	TRBD2	15	TGTGCCAGCAGCTTCGGCGGGGGATTCACCGGGGTGCTGTTTTTT	CASSFGGGFTGVLFF
TRBV7-2	-	TRBJ1-1	-	15	TGTGTCAGCAGCTCTCCGGGCGGGAAAAACACTGAAGCTTTCTTT	CVSSSPGGKNTEAFF
TRBV2	-	TRBJ2-3	TRBD1	12	TGTGCCACCCTGGGGACAGGGGATACGCAGTATTTT	CATLGTGDTQYF
TRBV5-5	once	TRBJ1-2	TRBD1	15	TGTGCCAGCAGCTTTGAGGGACAGGGAAAATATGGCTACACCTTC	CASSFEGQGKYGYTF
TRBV19	-	TRBJ1-5	-	13	TGTGCCAGTAGTATAGGAGGTGGCGGGCCCCAGCATTTT	CASSIGGGGPQHF
TRBV5-4	few	TRBJ2-7	-	14	TGTGCCAGCAGCTTGGGACAGAAGATGTACGAGCAGTACTTC	CASSLGQKMYEQYF
TRBV2	-	TRBJ1-2	TRBD1	17	TGTGCCAGCAGTTCGACAGGGAGGGAGGGCTTTACCTATGGCTACACCTTC	CASSSTGREGFTYGYTF
TRBV2	-	TRBJ1-2	TRBD1	13	TGTGCCAGCCCCTCTGGACAGGTGAATGGCTACACCTTC	CASPSGQVNGYTF
TRBV5-1	few	TRBJ1-4	-	17	TGCGCCAGCAGCTTGGTACCCAGGGGCACCCTTAATGAAAAACTGTTTTTT	CASSLVPRGTLNEKLFF
TRBV11-2	-	TRBJ2-3	-	13	TGTGCCAGCAGCTCCTCCCCCACCAATACGCAGTATTTT	CASSSSPTNTQYF
TRBV29-1	-	TRBJ1-2	TRBD1	15	TGCAGCGTTGAAGGGGCAACGACAGGGGGAAAAGGCTACACCTTC	CSVEGATTGGKGYTF